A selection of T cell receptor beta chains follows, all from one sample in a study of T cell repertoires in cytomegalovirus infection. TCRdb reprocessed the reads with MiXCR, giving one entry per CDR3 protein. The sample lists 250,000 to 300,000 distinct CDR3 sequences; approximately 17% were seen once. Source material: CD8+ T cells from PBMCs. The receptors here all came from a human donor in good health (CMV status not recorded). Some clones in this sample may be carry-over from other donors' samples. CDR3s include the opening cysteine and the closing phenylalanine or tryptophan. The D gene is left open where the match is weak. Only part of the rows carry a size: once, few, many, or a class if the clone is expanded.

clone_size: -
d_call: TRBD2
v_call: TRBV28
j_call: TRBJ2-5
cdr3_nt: TGTGCCAGCAGCCATAGCGGGGGAATAGAGACCCAGTACTTC
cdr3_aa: CASSHSGGIETQYF

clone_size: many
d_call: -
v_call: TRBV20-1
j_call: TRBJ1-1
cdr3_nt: TGCAGTGCTAGAGATCGTTCTCAAAACACTGAAGCTTTCTTT
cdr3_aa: CSARDRSQNTEAFF

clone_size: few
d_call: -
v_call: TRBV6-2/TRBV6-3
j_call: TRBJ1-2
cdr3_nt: TGTGCCTGGGAGCCGGGGGCGAGCTATGGCTACACCTTC
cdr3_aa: CAWEPGASYGYTF

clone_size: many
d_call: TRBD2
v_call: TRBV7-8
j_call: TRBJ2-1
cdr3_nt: TGTGCCAGCAGCTCCGGACTAGCGGGGGCCCCAGGGAATGAGCAGTTCTTC
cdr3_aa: CASSSGLAGAPGNEQFF

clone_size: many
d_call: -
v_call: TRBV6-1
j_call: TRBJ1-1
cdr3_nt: TGTGCCAGCAGTGAAGTAGCTGTTCCCAACACTGAAGCTTTCTTT
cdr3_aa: CASSEVAVPNTEAFF

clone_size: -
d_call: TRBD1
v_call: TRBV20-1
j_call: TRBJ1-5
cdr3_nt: TGCAGTGCTCGTGGTGGGGGGGGGACAGTAAATCAGCCCCAGCATTTT
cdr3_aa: CSARGGGGTVNQPQHF

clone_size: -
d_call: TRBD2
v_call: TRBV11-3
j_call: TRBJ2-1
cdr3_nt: TGTGCCAGCAGCATGTCCCGCCTAGCGGGGATGTACAATGAGCAGTTCTTC
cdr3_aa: CASSMSRLAGMYNEQFF

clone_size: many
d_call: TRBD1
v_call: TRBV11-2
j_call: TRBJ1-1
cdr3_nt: TGTGCCAGCAGCTTTCGACAGGGGGCTGAAGCTTTCTTT
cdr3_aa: CASSFRQGAEAFF

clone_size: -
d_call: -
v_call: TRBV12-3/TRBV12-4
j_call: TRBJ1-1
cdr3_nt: TGTGCCAGCAATGACAAGGGATACACTGAAGCTTTCTTT
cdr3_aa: CASNDKGYTEAFF

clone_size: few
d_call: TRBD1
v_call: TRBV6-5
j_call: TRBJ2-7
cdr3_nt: TGTGCCAGCAGTTACGGGACAGGGGGGGACGAGCAGTACTTC
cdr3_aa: CASSYGTGGDEQYF

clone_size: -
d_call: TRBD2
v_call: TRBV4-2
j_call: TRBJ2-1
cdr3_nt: TGTGCCAGCAGCCTGGGACTAGCGGGGGGTTTACCCTACAATGAGCAGTTCTTC
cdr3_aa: CASSLGLAGGLPYNEQFF

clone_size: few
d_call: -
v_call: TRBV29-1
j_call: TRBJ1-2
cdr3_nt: TGCAGCGTTCGTTCCGACGTGACCTATGGCTACACCTTC
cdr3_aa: CSVRSDVTYGYTF

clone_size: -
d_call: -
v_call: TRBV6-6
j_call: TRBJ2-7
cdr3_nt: TGTGCCAGCTCTATACAGGGATCACTACGTGAGCAGTACTTC
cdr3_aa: CASSIQGSLREQYF

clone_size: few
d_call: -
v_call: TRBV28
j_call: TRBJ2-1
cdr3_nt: TGTGCCAGCAGTCCCAGGCTCTACTACAATGAGCAGTTCTTC
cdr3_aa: CASSPRLYYNEQFF

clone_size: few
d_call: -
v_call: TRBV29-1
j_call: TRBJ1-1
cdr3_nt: TGCAGCGTTGAAAGTCCAGGCATGAACACTGAAGCTTTCTTT
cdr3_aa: CSVESPGMNTEAFF

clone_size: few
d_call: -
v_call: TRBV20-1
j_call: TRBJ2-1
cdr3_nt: TGCAGTGCTAGAGTGTTGAGGGAATGGGGAACCAATGAGCAGTTCTTC
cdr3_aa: CSARVLREWGTNEQFF

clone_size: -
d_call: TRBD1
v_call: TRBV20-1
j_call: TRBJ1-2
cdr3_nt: TGCAGTGCCCGGACGGCGGGGACAGGGAAAGTCGGCTATGGCTACACCTTC
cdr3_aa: CSARTAGTGKVGYGYTF

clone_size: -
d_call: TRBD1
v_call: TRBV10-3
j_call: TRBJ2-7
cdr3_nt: TGTGCCATCAGTGAGAGGACAGGAAAAACCCACGAGCAGTACTTC
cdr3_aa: CAISERTGKTHEQYF

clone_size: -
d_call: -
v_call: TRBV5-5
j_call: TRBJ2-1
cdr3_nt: TGTGCCAGCAGCCTGTCTCCTGGCATCTCTCGGGACAATGAGCAGTTCTTC
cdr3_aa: CASSLSPGISRDNEQFF

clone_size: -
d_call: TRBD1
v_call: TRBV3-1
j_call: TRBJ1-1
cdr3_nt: TGTGCCAGCAGCCAAGGGAACAGGGGGCGACTAACTGAAGCTTTCTTT
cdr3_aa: CASSQGNRGRLTEAFF

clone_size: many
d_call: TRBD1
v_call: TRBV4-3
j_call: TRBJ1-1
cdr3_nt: TGCGCCAGCAGCCGGGACAGGTTCATGCTGAACACTGAAGCTTTCTTT
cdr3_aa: CASSRDRFMLNTEAFF

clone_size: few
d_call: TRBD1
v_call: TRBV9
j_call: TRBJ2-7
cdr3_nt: TGTGCCAGCAGCCCGACAGGGTACGATAACGAGCAGTACTTC
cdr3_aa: CASSPTGYDNEQYF

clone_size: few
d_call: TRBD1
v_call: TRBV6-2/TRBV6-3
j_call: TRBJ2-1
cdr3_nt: TGTGCCAGCAACCACGACAGGGGGCCCCCCAATGAGCAGTTCTTC
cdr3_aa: CASNHDRGPPNEQFF

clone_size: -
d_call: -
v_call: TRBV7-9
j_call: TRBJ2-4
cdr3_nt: TGTGCCAGCAGCTTACCCGACGGGCGCAACATTCAGTACTTC
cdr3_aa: CASSLPDGRNIQYF

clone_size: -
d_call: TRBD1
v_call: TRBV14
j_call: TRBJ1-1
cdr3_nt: TGTGCCAGCAGCCAAACAGGGGGTGGGACTGAAGCTTTCTTT
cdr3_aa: CASSQTGGGTEAFF

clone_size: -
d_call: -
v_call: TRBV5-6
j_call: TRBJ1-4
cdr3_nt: TGTGCCAGCAGCCCTCCGGGTGCAACTAATGAAAAACTGTTTTTT
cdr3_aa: CASSPPGATNEKLFF

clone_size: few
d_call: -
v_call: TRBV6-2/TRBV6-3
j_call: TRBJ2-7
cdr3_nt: TGTGCCAGCAGCCAGGACGAACAAGGACAGACGGCTCGCGACGAGCAGTACTTC
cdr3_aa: CASSQDEQGQTARDEQYF